The 30 T cell receptor beta chains below were found in one sample sequenced in a study of T cell responses to AZD1222 COVID-19 vaccine. Measured with immunoSEQ multiplex PCR; TCRdb has only the in-frame clones, and not every one. The table has about 78,000 clones, around four fifths seen once. This material consisted of peripheral blood, taken on day 0 of AZD1222 vaccination. The receptors originated from an adult in good health.

This clone has just one count. V is TRBV5-1 and J is TRBJ2-2; 11 bases fit TRBD1. CDR3 size: 16 residues. The V gene's germline CDR1 is SGHRS and CDR2 YFSETQ. The junction had 4 bases not matched to a gene; V was cut back by 0 bases and J by 6 bases. DNA of the CDR3: TGCGCCAGCAGCTTGGAAGGGACAGGGGGATCCGGGGAGCTGTTTTTT. This sequence encodes CASSLEGTGGSGELFF.

The chain is built from TRBV19 and TRBJ1-3; maybe TRBD1 (6 bases). Germline V CDR1 and CDR2: LNHDA, SQIVND (reference sequence). The CDR3 runs 15 residues. Trimming removed 11 bases from V and 0 bases from J, with 17 bases in between. As DNA, the CDR3 is TGTGCCGTTGAGGGGGGCGACGCCTCTGGAAACACCATATATTTT. As protein: CAVEGGDASGNTIYF. Together with reference TRBV19 and TRBJ1-3, the CDR3 gives the full variable domain: DGGITQSPKYLFRKEGQNVTLSCEQNLNHDAMYWYRQDPGQGLRLIYYSQIVNDFQKGDIAEGYSVSREKKESFPLTVTSAQKNPTAFYLCAVEGGDASGNTIYFGEGSWLTVV.

This sequence joins TRBV4-3 and TRBJ1-5; D is unresolved. CDR1 is LGHNA, CDR2 YSLEER, per germline. This CDR3 contains 14 residues. V dropped 0 bases and J dropped 4 bases, with 7 bases sitting between them. The CDR3 region is CASSQDMGNQPQHF. CDR3 sequence (DNA): TGCGCCAGCAGCCAAGATATGGGGAATCAGCCCCAGCATTTT.

The chain is built from TRBV7-9 and TRBJ2-5, with D unresolved. The CDR3 length is 16 residues. Germline values: CDR1 SEHNR, CDR2 FQNEAQ (reference sequence). V was pared by 3 bases and J by 0 bases, with 14 bases between. The CDR3 reads CASSFPQTLYQETQYF. CDR3 DNA sequence: TGTGCCAGCAGCTTCCCCCAGACACTGTACCAAGAGACCCAGTACTTC.

This chain's CDR3 is CASSLVAGAANEQFF. The CDR3 DNA sequence: TGCGCCAGCAGCTTGGTCGCGGGGGCGGCGAATGAGCAGTTCTTC. V usage is TRBV5-1 and J usage is TRBJ2-1; D is possibly TRBD2 (7 bases). Trimming removed 0 bases from V and 7 bases from J, with 14 bases in between. This CDR3 comprises 15 residues. Germline V gene sequence: CDR1 SGHRS, CDR2 YFSETQ.

The chain combines TRBV4-1 with TRBJ1-2; tentatively, D is TRBD1 (5 bases). Germline CDR1 and CDR2: MGHRA and YSYEKL. Trimming removed 3 bases from V and 8 bases from J, with 16 bases in between. This CDR3 spans 14 amino acids. The CDR3 coding sequence is TGCGCCAGCAGCCAGGGACCCAAGGGAGGAGGCTACACCTTC. Translation: CASSQGPKGGGYTF.

V is TRBV12-3 or TRBV12-4 and J is TRBJ1-6, with a tentative D call TRBD1 (5 bases). Trimming stripped 6 bases from V and 7 bases from J, with 10 bases between. The CDR3 runs to 13 residues. Here the CDR3 reads CASRQGGNSPLHF. DNA of the CDR3: TGTGCCAGCAGGCAGGGAGGGAATTCACCCCTCCACTTT.

The rearrangement uses TRBV7-3 and TRBJ1-2, with D possibly TRBD1 on 5 matching bases. Trimming left V 5 bases short and J 6 bases short, with 13 bases between. Per the germline V gene, CDR1 is SGHTA and CDR2 is FQGTGA. This CDR3 is 13 amino acids long. As DNA, the CDR3 is TGTGCCAGCAGCCCAAGTGGGACTGATGGCTACACCTTC. As protein: CASSPSGTDGYTF.

V usage is TRBV7-2 and J usage is TRBJ1-1; 11 bases align to TRBD1. After removal of 8 bases from V and 2 bases from J, the junction contained 7 bases not matched to a gene. The V gene's germline CDR1 is SGHTA and CDR2 FQGNSA. The CDR3 spans 15 residues. CDR3 region: CASRGQGGRNTEAFF. The DNA of the CDR3 is TGTGCCAGCCGGGGACAGGGGGGTAGAAACACTGAAGCTTTCTTT.

The sample holds a few counts of this clone. The J gene is TRBJ2-6, the V gene TRBV30; unclear D gene. Germline V gene data show CDR1 as GTSNPN and CDR2 as SVGIG (reference sequence). The CDR3 length is 13 residues. CDR3 region: CAYESSGANVLTF. CDR3 DNA: TGTGCATACGAGAGCTCTGGGGCCAACGTCCTGACTTTC. Together with reference TRBV30 and TRBJ2-6, the CDR3 gives the full variable domain: SQTIHQWPATLVQPVGSPLSLECTVEGTSNPNLYWYRQAAGRGLQLLFYSVGIGQISSEVPQNLSASRPQDRQFILSSKKLLLSDSGFYLCAYESSGANVLTFGAGSRLTVL.

This chain joins TRBV7-8 and TRBJ2-7; 9 bases fit TRBD2. Germline V gene sequence: CDR1 SGHVS, CDR2 FQNEAQ. There are 15 residues in the CDR3. V was clipped by 5 bases and J by 4 bases; unmatched bases: 9. CDR3 amino acids: CASSPSGVVIYEQYF. DNA of the CDR3: TGTGCCAGCAGCCCTAGCGGGGTGGTTATTTACGAGCAGTACTTC.

V and J are TRBV7-2 and TRBJ2-4; D tentatively fits TRBD1 or TRBD2 (6 bases each). The CDR3 is 12 residues long. The germline V gene encodes CDR1 SGHTA and CDR2 FQGNSA. V was pared by 6 bases and J by 14 bases, with 17 bases between. The CDR3: CASRTGTSRKYF. CDR3 DNA sequence: TGTGCCAGCAGAACAGGGACTTCTCGCAAGTACTTC.

The chain links TRBV6-5 to TRBJ1-3; D is possibly TRBD1 (5 bases). In germline, CDR1 is MNHEY, CDR2 SVGAGI. Trimming pared 7 bases from V and 0 bases from J, leaving 13 bases between. This CDR3 region has 15 residues. The CDR3 here is CASTPPDSSGNTIYF. CDR3 sequence (DNA): TGTGCCAGCACCCCTCCTGACAGCTCTGGAAACACCATATATTTT.

V gene TRBV7-9 combines with J gene TRBJ1-6; D uncertain. CDR1 and CDR2 from the germline V gene are SEHNR and FQNEAQ (reference sequence). This CDR3 is built from 12 residues. Trimming removed 7 bases at V and 4 bases at J, with 5 bases between. In DNA form, the CDR3 reads TGTGCCAGCACAACTTATAATTCACCCCTCCACTTT. Its translation: CASTTYNSPLHF.

The chain carries TRBV5-1 and TRBJ2-5, with TRBD2 as a possible D gene (5 bases). Germline CDR1 SGHRS, CDR2 YFSETQ. V lost 6 bases and J lost 0, with 15 bases in between. This CDR3 is 15 amino acids long. In DNA, the CDR3 is TGCGCCAGCACCACGGTAACCGGGGACCAAGAGACCCAGTACTTC. Amino acid sequence: CASTTVTGDQETQYF.

This rearrangement joins TRBV7-9 to TRBJ1-1; D remains ambiguous. The germline CDR1 and CDR2 sequences are SEHNR and FQNEAQ (reference sequence). Trimming cost V 2 bases and J 6 bases, with 7 bases left between them. The CDR3 is 12 amino acids. The CDR3 sequence is CASSLRGSEAFF. CDR3 bases: TGTGCCAGCAGCTTAAGAGGGTCTGAAGCTTTCTTT.

The CDR3 nucleotides read TGCGCCAGCACTCGGGTGGGGACAAACTCTGGAAACACCATATATTTT. Protein: CASTRVGTNSGNTIYF. The chain has TRBV10-1 and TRBJ1-3; TRBD1 might be the D (6 bases). V was trimmed by 7 bases and J by 0 bases, leaving 16 bases between them. The germline CDR1 and CDR2 sequences are WNHNN and SYGVQD (reference sequence). The CDR3 is 16 residues long.

This chain connects TRBV19 to TRBJ2-7; no clear D. The V and J ends lost 3 bases and 3 bases respectively, with 12 bases between them. The CDR3 consists of 14 residues. Germline CDR1 is LNHDA and CDR2 is SQIVND (reference sequence). The CDR3 nucleotides read TGTGCCAGTAGTATGCAGGCTGGGGACTACGAGCAGTACTTC. This codes for CASSMQAGDYEQYF.

The V and J genes are TRBV5-8 and TRBJ1-4; D is uncertain. The germline V gene has CDR1 SGHTS and CDR2 YDEGEE. V lost 0 bases and J 8 bases, leaving 5 bases between the germline ends. The CDR3 is made up of 12 amino acids. CDR3 in amino acids: CASSLDGEKLFF. The CDR3 DNA sequence: TGTGCCAGCAGCTTGGACGGGGAAAAACTGTTTTTT.

This CDR3 reads CASSFGLAGLNEQFF. The CDR3 region has the DNA TGTGCCAGCAGCTTCGGCCTAGCGGGACTCAATGAGCAGTTCTTC. The rearrangement links TRBV11-3 to TRBJ2-1; 9 nucleotides agree with TRBD2. Losses at the gene ends were 3 bases for V and 6 bases for J; bases not matched to a gene: 6. CDR1 and CDR2 (germline): SGHNT, YENEEA. The CDR3 contains 15 residues.

This clone was found a few times. The chain is built from TRBV5-1 and TRBJ1-1; D is possibly TRBD1 (6 bases). The CDR3 spans 14 residues. V was clipped by 0 bases and J by 1 base, with 7 bases between them. Germline-derived CDR1 and CDR2 are SGHRS and YFSETQ. The CDR3 loop is CASSLEGQNTEAFF. The CDR3 nucleotides read TGCGCCAGCAGCTTGGAGGGACAGAACACTGAAGCTTTCTTT.

In its sample, this clone was seen a few times. V and J are TRBV7-9 and TRBJ1-1, with TRBD1 identical over 7 bases. CDR3 length: 13 residues. The J segment lost 5 bases and the V segment lost 5 bases, leaving 5 bases of the junction unmatched. CDR1 and CDR2 (germline): SEHNR, FQNEAQ (reference sequence). The CDR3: CASSRQDRTEAFF. The DNA for the CDR3 is TGTGCCAGCAGCCGCCAGGACAGGACTGAAGCTTTCTTT.

Here the CDR3 DNA reads TGTGCCAGCGAACAGGACAGGGTGATTGCTTTCTTT. It specifies CASEQDRVIAFF. The genes are TRBV6-5 and TRBJ1-1; 8 nucleotides line up with TRBD1. J gave up 11 bases and V 8 bases, and 10 bases lay outside the gene matches. The germline V gene has CDR1 MNHEY and CDR2 SVGAGI. The CDR3 is 12 amino acids.

V gene TRBV4-3 combines with J gene TRBJ2-1; 7 bases agree with TRBD2. J gave up 10 bases and V 3 bases, and 15 bases lay outside the gene matches. The CDR3 extends over 16 amino acids. Germline V gene sequence: CDR1 LGHNA, CDR2 YSLEER. CDR3 region: CASSQGTRWGGLEQFF. The CDR3 bases are TGCGCCAGCAGCCAGGGAACCAGGTGGGGGGGACTAGAGCAGTTCTTC.

J is TRBJ2-7 and V is TRBV5-4; the D is unclear. CDR3 length: 14 residues. In germline, CDR1 is SGHNT, CDR2 YYREEE (reference sequence). The ends were cut back, 2 bases at V and 5 bases at J, with 14 bases in the middle. The CDR3: CASSFERQGDEQYF. The DNA of the CDR3 is TGTGCCAGCAGCTTCGAACGGCAAGGAGACGAGCAGTACTTC.

CDR3 sequence reads: CASSEGLPGQGSYEQYF. CDR3 in DNA: TGTGCCAGCAGTGAGGGCTTACCGGGACAGGGGTCTTACGAGCAGTACTTC. The chain combines TRBV2 with TRBJ2-7, with TRBD1 identical over 10 bases. The germline CDR1 and CDR2 sequences are SNHLY and FYNNEI. The CDR3 is 17 residues long. Germline trimming cut 3 bases from V and 4 bases from J; bases unmatched to any gene: 12.

V usage is TRBV11-1 and J usage is TRBJ2-2; a possible D gene is TRBD1 (6 bases). Trimming took 5 bases from V and 6 from J, leaving 13 bases between them. Germline V lookup: CDR1 SGHAT, CDR2 FQDESV (reference sequence). The CDR3 length is 14 residues. The CDR3 nucleotides read TGTGCCAGCAGCCAAAACAGGGTACCCGGGGAGCTGTTTTTT. This codes for CASSQNRVPGELFF.

The rearrangement joins TRBV6-6 to TRBJ2-7, with no clear D. The V gene lost 2 bases and the J gene lost 3 bases, with 17 bases spanning the gap. Germline V gene lookup returns CDR1 MNHNY and CDR2 SVGAGI (reference sequence). The CDR3 is 16 amino acids. The CDR3: CASSYQLEGAYYEQYF. CDR3 in DNA: TGTGCCAGCAGTTACCAACTCGAAGGCGCTTACTACGAGCAGTACTTC.

This clone was found a few times. The rearrangement links TRBV7-9 to TRBJ1-5, with D hard to call. The CDR3 totals 12 residues. The V end lost 3 bases, the J end lost 5 bases, and 5 bases lay between the germline ends. Germline CDR1 and CDR2: SEHNR and FQNEAQ (reference sequence). The CDR3 sequence: CASSLEYQPQHF. DNA of the CDR3: TGTGCCAGCAGCTTGGAGTATCAGCCCCAGCATTTT.

This chain joins TRBV25-1 and TRBJ1-1; D might be TRBD1 (6 bases). Per germline, CDR1 MGHDK and CDR2 SYGVNS. V was clipped by 4 bases and J by 10 bases, with 22 bases between them. The CDR3 consists of 15 residues. The CDR3 is CASSVQGQWFVRAFF. CDR3 DNA: TGTGCCAGCAGTGTACAGGGACAATGGTTCGTGCGAGCTTTCTTT.